The clone carrying this TCR beta chain was seen just once. What it binds is not known. The junction does not match germline at one end; this may be a read error. The CDR3 has 14 amino acids. The germline CDR1 and CDR2 sequences are KGHSH and LQKENI. The data derive from a study of blood T cells in healthy people across ages. Sample-barcoded 5' priming and a J-beta primer mix drove a second PCR of about 6 to 12 cycles. MiXCR, run by TCRdb on the 5' RACE reads, gives a single entry per CDR3 protein. The sample holds some 860,000 distinct CDR3 sequences, 56% seen once. Whole-study results and caveats: A roughly linear age-dependent decrease characterized TCR beta diversity per million T cells. Estimates based on one million T cells were treated as lower bounds. Naive T cell percentage showed a strong correlation with the diversity of TCR beta.

The chain carries TRBV18 and TRBJ1-2; tentatively, D is TRBD1 (5 bases). The receptor was isolated from a man aged 35 to 55 in good health. Sequencing used blood. This CDR3 reads CASSLETDGYGCTF. The CDR3 coding sequence is TGTGCCAGCTCACTAGAGACAGATGGCTATGGCTGCACCTTC. The variable domain in full, completed from reference TRBV18 and TRBJ1-2, reads NAGVMQNPRHLVRRRGQEARLRCSPMKGHSHVYWYRQLPEEGLKFMVYLQKENIIDESGMPKERFSAEFPKEGPSILRIQQVVRGDSAAYFCASSLETDGYGCTFGSGTRLTVV.